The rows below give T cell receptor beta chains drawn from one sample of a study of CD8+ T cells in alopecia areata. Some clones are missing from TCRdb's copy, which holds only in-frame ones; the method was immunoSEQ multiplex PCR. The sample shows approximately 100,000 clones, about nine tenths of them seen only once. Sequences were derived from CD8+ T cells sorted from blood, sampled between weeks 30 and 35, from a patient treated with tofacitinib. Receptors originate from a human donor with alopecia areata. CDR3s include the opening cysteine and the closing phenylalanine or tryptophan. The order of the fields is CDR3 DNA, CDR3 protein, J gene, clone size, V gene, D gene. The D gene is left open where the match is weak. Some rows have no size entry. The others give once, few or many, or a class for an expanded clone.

DNA: TGTGCCAGCAGTTCCAGCTTACAGCTACGTAATGAAAAACTGTTTTTT
CDR3: CASSSSLQLRNEKLFF
J: TRBJ1-4
size: -
V: TRBV27
D: -

DNA: TGCGCCAGCAGCTACAGGGAGTCCTACGAGCAGTACTTC
CDR3: CASSYRESYEQYF
J: TRBJ2-7
size: -
V: TRBV4-1
D: -

DNA: TGTGCCACCGCAGGAATATTGCGGGACACCTTGGGGGAAGAGACCCAGTACTTC
CDR3: CATAGILRDTLGEETQYF
J: TRBJ2-5
size: -
V: TRBV7-9
D: -

DNA: TGTGCCACTTCGGCGGGGAACACAGATACGCAGTATTTT
CDR3: CATSAGNTDTQYF
J: TRBJ2-3
size: once
V: TRBV10-3
D: -

DNA: TGTGCCACCTATCCCCCCCAGGACAAAAGCACAGATACGCAGTATTTT
CDR3: CATYPPQDKSTDTQYF
J: TRBJ2-3
size: -
V: TRBV10-3
D: -

DNA: TGTGCCAGCAGCTTAGCTTCAGATACGCAGTATTTT
CDR3: CASSLASDTQYF
J: TRBJ2-3
size: -
V: TRBV7-6
D: -

DNA: TGTGCCAGCAGCTTGGAGGAGGGTTCGGGCAATGAGCAGTTCTTC
CDR3: CASSLEEGSGNEQFF
J: TRBJ2-1
size: -
V: TRBV5-7
D: -

DNA: TGTGCCAGCAGCGGCTGGACTAGCGGGGAACAAGAGACCCAGTACTTC
CDR3: CASSGWTSGEQETQYF
J: TRBJ2-5
size: -
V: TRBV5-6
D: TRBD2

DNA: TGTGCCAGCAGCGGACCAACTGGACAGGGGGACGAGCAGTACTTC
CDR3: CASSGPTGQGDEQYF
J: TRBJ2-7
size: once
V: TRBV9
D: TRBD1

DNA: TGTGCCAGCAGTTACCAAGGACAGGGGGTTGTAGATACGCAGTATTTT
CDR3: CASSYQGQGVVDTQYF
J: TRBJ2-3
size: -
V: TRBV6-5
D: TRBD1

DNA: TGCAGCGTTGAAAGATACGGGGGGGCCGATTATGAGCAGTTCTTC
CDR3: CSVERYGGADYEQFF
J: TRBJ2-1
size: medium-sized
V: TRBV29-1
D: TRBD2

DNA: TGTGCCAGCAGTTTAGCCGACAGAATCTACGAGCAGTACTTC
CDR3: CASSLADRIYEQYF
J: TRBJ2-7
size: once
V: TRBV27
D: -

DNA: TGTGCCAGCAGCTTAGGCACTACAGTTTACGAGCAGTACTTC
CDR3: CASSLGTTVYEQYF
J: TRBJ2-7
size: -
V: TRBV7-9
D: -

DNA: TGTGCCAGCAGCCAAGTGGTCGCCGGCCCAGAGATGAGCAATCAGCCCCAGCATTTT
CDR3: CASSQVVAGPEMSNQPQHF
J: TRBJ1-5
size: -
V: TRBV4-2
D: -

DNA: TGCGCCAGCAGCTGGAGGGGTGAGGGCTACGAGCAGTACTTC
CDR3: CASSWRGEGYEQYF
J: TRBJ2-7
size: -
V: TRBV5-1
D: -

DNA: TGTGCCAGCAGTGAAGTGGACGAGGACTACGAGCAGTACTTC
CDR3: CASSEVDEDYEQYF
J: TRBJ2-7
size: -
V: TRBV2
D: -

DNA: TGTGCCAGCACCCAACCCCGGGACAGTTCCTACGAGCAGTACTTC
CDR3: CASTQPRDSSYEQYF
J: TRBJ2-7
size: -
V: TRBV6-1
D: TRBD1

DNA: TGTGCCAGTAGTATGACCGAGGCTAGCGGGCTTTACAATGAGCAGTTCTTC
CDR3: CASSMTEASGLYNEQFF
J: TRBJ2-1
size: -
V: TRBV19
D: TRBD2

DNA: TGTGCCAGCAGTTTTTCGGTCTCCTACGAGCAGTACTTC
CDR3: CASSFSVSYEQYF
J: TRBJ2-7
size: once
V: TRBV27
D: -

DNA: TGTGCCCCTGAGGCTCAGTGCAACACTGAAGCTTTCTTT
CDR3: CAPEAQCNTEAFF
J: TRBJ1-1
size: -
V: TRBV9
D: -

DNA: TGTGCCTGGAGCCACCTTGGGGCTAGCGGGAGTGCCGAGCAGTTCTTC
CDR3: CAWSHLGASGSAEQFF
J: TRBJ2-1
size: -
V: TRBV30
D: TRBD2

DNA: TGTGCCAGCAGCTTCGCTAGCGGGGGGGCCGATGAGCAGTTCTTC
CDR3: CASSFASGGADEQFF
J: TRBJ2-1
size: -
V: TRBV7-2
D: TRBD2